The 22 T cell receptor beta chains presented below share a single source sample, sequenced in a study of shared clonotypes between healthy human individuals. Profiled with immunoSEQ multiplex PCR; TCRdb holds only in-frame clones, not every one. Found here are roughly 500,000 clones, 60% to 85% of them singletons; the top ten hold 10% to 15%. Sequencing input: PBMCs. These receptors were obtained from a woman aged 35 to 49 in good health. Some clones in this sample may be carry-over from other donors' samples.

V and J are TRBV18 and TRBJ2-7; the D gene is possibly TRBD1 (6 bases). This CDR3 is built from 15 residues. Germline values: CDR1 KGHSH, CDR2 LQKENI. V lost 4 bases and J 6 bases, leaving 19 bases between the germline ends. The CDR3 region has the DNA TGTGCCAGCTCACAACAAGGGGGATCCCTGGCCGAGCAGTACTTC. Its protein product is CASSQQGGSLAEQYF.

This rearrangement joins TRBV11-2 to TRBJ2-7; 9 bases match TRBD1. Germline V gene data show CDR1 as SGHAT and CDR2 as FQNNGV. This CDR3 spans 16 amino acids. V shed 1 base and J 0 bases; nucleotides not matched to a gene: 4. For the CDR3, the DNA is TGTGCCAGCAGCTTAGGGACAGGGGCTCCCTCCTACGAGCAGTACTTC. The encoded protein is CASSLGTGAPSYEQYF.

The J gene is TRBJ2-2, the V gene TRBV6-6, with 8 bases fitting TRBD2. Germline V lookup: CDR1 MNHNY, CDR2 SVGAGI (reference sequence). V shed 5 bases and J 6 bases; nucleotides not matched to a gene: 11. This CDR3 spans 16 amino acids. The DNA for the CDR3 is TGTGCCAGCAGTCCGCCGGGACTAGGGGCGGCCGGGGAGCTGTTTTTT. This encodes CASSPPGLGAAGELFF.

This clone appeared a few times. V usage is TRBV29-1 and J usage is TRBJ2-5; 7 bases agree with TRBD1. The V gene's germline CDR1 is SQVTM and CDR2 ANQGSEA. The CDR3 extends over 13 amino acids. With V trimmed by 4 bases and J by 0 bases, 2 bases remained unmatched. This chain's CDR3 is CSVGGTDQETQYF. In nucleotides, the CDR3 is TGCAGCGTTGGGGGGACAGACCAAGAGACCCAGTACTTC.

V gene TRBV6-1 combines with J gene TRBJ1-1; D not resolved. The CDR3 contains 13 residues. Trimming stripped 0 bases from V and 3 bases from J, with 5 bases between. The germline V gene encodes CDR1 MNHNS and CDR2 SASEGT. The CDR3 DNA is TGTGCCAGCAGTGAAGCGCAGGACACTGAAGCTTTCTTT. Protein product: CASSEAQDTEAFF.

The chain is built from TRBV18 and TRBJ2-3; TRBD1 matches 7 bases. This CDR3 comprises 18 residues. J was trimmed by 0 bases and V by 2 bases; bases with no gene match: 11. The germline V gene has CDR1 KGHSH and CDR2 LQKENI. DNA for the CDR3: TGTGCCAGCTCACCAATCAGGGGGACGTTAAAGAGCACAGATACGCAGTATTTT. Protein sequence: CASSPIRGTLKSTDTQYF.

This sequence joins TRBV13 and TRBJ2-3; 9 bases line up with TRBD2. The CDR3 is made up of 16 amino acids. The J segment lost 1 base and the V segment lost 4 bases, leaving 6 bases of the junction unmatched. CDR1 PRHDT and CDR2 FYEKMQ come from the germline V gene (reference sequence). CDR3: CASSSLAGDGTDTQYF. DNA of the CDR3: TGTGCCAGCAGCTCGTTAGCGGGAGATGGCACAGATACGCAGTATTTT.

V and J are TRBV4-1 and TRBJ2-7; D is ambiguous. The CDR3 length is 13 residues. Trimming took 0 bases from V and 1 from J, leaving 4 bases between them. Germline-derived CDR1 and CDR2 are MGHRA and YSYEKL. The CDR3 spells CASSQERSYEQYF. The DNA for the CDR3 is TGCGCCAGCAGCCAAGAGCGGTCCTACGAGCAGTACTTC.

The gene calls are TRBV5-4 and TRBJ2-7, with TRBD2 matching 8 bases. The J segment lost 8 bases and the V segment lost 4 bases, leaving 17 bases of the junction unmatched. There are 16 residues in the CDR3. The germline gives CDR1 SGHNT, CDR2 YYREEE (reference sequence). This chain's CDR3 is CASSDPTSGLNPKQYF. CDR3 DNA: TGTGCCAGCAGCGACCCCACTAGCGGCCTAAATCCCAAGCAGTACTTC.

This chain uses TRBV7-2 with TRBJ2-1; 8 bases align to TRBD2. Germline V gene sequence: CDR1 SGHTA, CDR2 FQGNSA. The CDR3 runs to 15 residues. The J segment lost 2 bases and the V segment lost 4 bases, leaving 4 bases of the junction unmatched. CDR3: CASSSGRAAYNEQFF. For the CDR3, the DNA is TGTGCCAGCAGCTCCGGGAGGGCGGCCTACAATGAGCAGTTCTTC. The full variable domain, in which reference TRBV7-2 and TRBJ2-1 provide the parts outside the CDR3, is GAGVSQSPSNKVTEKGKDVELRCDPISGHTALYWYRQSLGQGLEFLIYFQGNSAPDKSGLPSDRFSAERTGGSVSTLTIQRTQQEDSAVYLCASSSGRAAYNEQFFGPGTRLTVL.

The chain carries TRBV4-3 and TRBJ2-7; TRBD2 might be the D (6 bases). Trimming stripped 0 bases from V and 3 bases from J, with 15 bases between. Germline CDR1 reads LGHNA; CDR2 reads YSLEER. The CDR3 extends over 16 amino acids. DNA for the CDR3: TGCGCCAGCAGCCAAGATCTAACGGGAGCCTACTACGAGCAGTACTTC. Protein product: CASSQDLTGAYYEQYF.

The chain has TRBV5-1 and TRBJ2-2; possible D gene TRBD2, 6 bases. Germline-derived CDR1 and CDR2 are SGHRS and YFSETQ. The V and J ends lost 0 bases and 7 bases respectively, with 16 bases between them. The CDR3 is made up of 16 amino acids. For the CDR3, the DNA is TGCGCCAGCAGCTTGGCCGGGACTCGAAAGGGCGGGGAGCTGTTTTTT. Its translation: CASSLAGTRKGGELFF.

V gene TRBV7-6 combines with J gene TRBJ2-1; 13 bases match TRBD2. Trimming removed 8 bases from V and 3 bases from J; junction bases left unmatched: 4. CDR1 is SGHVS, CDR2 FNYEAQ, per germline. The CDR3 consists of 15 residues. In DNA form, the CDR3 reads TGTGCCAGCGTTCGGACTAGCGGGAGCTACAATGAGCAGTTCTTC. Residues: CASVRTSGSYNEQFF.

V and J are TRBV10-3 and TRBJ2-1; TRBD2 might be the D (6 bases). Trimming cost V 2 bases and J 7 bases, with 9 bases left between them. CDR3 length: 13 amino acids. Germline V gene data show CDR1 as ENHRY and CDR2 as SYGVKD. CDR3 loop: CAISELARNEQFF. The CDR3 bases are TGTGCCATCAGTGAGCTAGCGAGGAATGAGCAGTTCTTC.

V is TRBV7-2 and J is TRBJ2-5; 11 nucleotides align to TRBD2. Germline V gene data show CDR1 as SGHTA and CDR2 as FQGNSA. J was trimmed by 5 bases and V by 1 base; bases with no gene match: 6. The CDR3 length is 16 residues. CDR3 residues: CASSLVLAGGVETQYF. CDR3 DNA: TGTGCCAGCAGCTTAGTCCTAGCGGGAGGAGTGGAGACCCAGTACTTC.

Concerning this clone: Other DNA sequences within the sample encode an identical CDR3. CDR3 residues: CASSEGLAGAYEQYF. DNA of the CDR3: TGTGCCAGCAGTGAAGGGCTAGCGGGTGCCTACGAGCAGTACTTC. The chain employs TRBV6-1 and TRBJ2-7, with TRBD2 matching over 8 bases. The CDR3 contains 15 residues. V lost 1 base, J lost 2 bases, and 4 bases stayed unmatched. Per germline, CDR1 MNHNS and CDR2 SASEGT.

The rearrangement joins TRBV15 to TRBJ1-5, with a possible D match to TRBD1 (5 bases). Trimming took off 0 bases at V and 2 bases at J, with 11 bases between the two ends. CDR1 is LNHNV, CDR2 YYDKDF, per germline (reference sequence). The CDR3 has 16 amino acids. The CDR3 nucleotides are TGTGCCACCAGCAGAGATCCCTGGGGCGGCAATCAGCCCCAGCATTTT. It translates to CATSRDPWGGNQPQHF. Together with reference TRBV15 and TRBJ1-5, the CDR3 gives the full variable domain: DAMVIQNPRYQVTQFGKPVTLSCSQTLNHNVMYWYQQKSSQAPKLLFHYYDKDFNNEADTPDNFQSRRPNTSFCFLDIRSPGLGDTAMYLCATSRDPWGGNQPQHFGDGTRLSIL.

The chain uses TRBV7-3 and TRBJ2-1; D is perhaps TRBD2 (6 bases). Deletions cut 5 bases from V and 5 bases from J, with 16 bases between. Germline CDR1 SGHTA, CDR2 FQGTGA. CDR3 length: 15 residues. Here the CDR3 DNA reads TGTGCCAGCAGCCTAGTAGGCCCGGGGGACAATGAGCAGTTCTTC. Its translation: CASSLVGPGDNEQFF.

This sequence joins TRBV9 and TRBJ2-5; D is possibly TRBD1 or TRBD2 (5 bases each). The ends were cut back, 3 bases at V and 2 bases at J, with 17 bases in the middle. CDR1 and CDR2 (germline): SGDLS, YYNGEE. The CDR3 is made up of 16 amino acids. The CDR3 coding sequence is TGTGCCAGCAGCGCCGGACAACGGGACCAACAAGAGACCCAGTACTTC. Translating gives CASSAGQRDQQETQYF. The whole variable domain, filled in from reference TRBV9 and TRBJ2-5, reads DSGVTQTPKHLITATGQRVTLRCSPRSGDLSVYWYQQSLDQGLQFLIQYYNGEERAKGNILERFSAQQFPDLHSELNLSSLELGDSALYFCASSAGQRDQQETQYFGPGTRLLVL.

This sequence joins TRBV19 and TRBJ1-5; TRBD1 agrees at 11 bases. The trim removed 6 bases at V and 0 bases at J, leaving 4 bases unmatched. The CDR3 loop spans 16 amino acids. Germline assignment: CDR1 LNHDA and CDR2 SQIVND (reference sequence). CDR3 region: CASSSDRGLSNQPQHF. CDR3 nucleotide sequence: TGTGCCAGTAGCTCGGACAGGGGGCTTAGCAATCAGCCCCAGCATTTT.

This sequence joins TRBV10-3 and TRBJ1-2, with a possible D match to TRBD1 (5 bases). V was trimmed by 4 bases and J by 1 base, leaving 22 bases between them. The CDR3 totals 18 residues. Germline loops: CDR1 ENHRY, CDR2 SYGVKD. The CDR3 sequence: CAISGGARQGENNYGYTF. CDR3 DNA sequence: TGTGCCATCAGTGGTGGGGCTCGCCAAGGAGAAAATAACTATGGCTACACCTTC.

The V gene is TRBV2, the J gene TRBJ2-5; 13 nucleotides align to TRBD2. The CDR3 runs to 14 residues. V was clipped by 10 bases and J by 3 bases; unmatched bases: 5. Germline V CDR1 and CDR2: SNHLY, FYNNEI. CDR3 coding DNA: TGTGCCACCGGAGGGACTAGCGGGGAAGAGACCCAGTACTTC. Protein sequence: CATGGTSGEETQYF.